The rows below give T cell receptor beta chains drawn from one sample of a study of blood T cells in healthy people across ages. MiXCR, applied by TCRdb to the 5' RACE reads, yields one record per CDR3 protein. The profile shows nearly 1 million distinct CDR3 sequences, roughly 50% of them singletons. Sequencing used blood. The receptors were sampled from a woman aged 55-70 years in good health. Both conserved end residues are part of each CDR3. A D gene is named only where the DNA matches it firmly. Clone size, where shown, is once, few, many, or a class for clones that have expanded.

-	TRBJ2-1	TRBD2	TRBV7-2	CASSLNSGPSDEQFF	TGTGCCAGCAGCTTAAATAGCGGGCCTTCGGATGAGCAGTTCTTC
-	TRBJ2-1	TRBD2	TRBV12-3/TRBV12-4	CASSSVSGGYNEQFF	TGTGCCAGCAGTTCCGTTAGCGGGGGTTACAATGAGCAGTTCTTC
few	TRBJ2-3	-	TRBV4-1	CASSPSMVDTQYF	TGCGCCAGCAGCCCGTCCATGGTTGATACGCAGTATTTT
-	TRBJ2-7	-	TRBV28	CASTPSAREQYF	TGTGCCAGCACCCCGAGTGCCCGCGAGCAGTACTTC
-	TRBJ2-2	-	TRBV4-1	CDSSQLSRDDTGELFF	TGCGACAGCAGCCAATTATCCAGAGACGACACCGGGGAGCTGTTTTTT
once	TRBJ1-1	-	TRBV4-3	CASSDGTSLNTEAFF	TGCGCCAGCAGCGACGGGACCTCCTTGAACACTGAAGCTTTCTTT
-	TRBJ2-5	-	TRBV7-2	CASSPLPTRSETQYF	TGTGCCAGCAGCCCACTACCTACTAGGTCTGAGACCCAGTACTTC
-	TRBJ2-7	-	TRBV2	CASKATETYEQYF	TGTGCCAGCAAGGCCACAGAGACCTACGAGCAGTACTTC
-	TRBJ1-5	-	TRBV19	CASSISPYQPQHF	TGTGCCAGTAGTATCAGTCCGTATCAGCCCCAGCATTTT
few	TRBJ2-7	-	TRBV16	CASSQGPNTYEQYF	TGTGCCAGCAGCCAGGGACCTAACACCTACGAGCAGTACTTC
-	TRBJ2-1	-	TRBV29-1	CSVEGDLATHEQFF	TGCAGCGTTGAAGGGGACCTCGCCACCCATGAGCAGTTCTTC
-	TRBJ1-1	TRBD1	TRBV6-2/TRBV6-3	CASSYNSGTENTEAFF	TGTGCCAGCAGCTACAATTCCGGGACAGAGAACACTGAAGCTTTCTTT
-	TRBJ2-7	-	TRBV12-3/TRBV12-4	CASSLGSGGTLYEQYF	TGTGCCAGCAGTTTAGGTAGCGGAGGGACGCTCTACGAGCAGTACTTC